This T cell receptor (beta chain) originates from a study of blood T cells in healthy people across ages. Study results and limitations: While age rose, TCR beta diversity per million T cells dropped in a roughly linear way. Strongly correlated with naive T cell percentage was TCR beta diversity.

This CDR3 has 14 amino acids. With 0 bases removed from V and 8 bases from J, the gap between germline ends came to 11 bases. Germline CDR1 and CDR2: SGHAT and FQNNGV. Extraction of total RNA produced a minimum of 6 micrograms from each sample. With a J-beta primer mix and a sample-barcoded 5' primer, a second PCR ran roughly 6 to 11 cycles. Each cDNA molecule received a tag from a template-switch adaptor that had 12 random nucleotides. TCRdb fed the 5' RACE reads into MiXCR, producing one record per CDR3 protein. The profile shows about 900,000 distinct CDR3 sequences, 60% to 80% of them singletons. This clonotype has only a few counts. Its antigen remains unknown.

This TCR derives from a man between 25 and 39 years old in good health. The sequenced sample was blood. This sequence joins TRBV11-2 and TRBJ2-1; D is unresolved. The CDR3 region is CASSLDSPMDEQFF. The CDR3 nucleotides read TGTGCCAGCAGCTTAGATAGCCCTATGGATGAGCAGTTCTTC.